This T cell receptor beta chain was profiled in a study of T-cell reconstitution after alpha-beta-depleted transplantation in children. General study points: There were reportedly several hundred expanded graft clones from which alpha-beta T cells came about two months after transplant. Recipient T cells and thymic progenitors that survived gave rise to the high TCRbeta diversity observed at day 60 in some patients. A year post-transplant, T-cell counts and diversity derived mostly from newly produced T cells.

For this clonotype: Antigen: not known.

During its preparation, the TCRbeta library received unique molecular identifiers. TCRdb analysed the PCR reads with MiXCR anew, one entry per CDR3 protein. Among 180,000 or so distinct CDR3 sequences listed, 5% to 6.5% were seen once. V was pared by 4 bases and J by 4 bases, with 6 bases of the junction left unmatched. This CDR3 is built from 16 residues. Per germline, CDR1 LGHNA and CDR2 YSLEER. The sequence was collected from a girl under three years old with combined immunodeficiency, due to receive a stem cell transplant. The starting material was PBMCs, obtained before TCRalphabeta/CD19-depleted stem cell transplant. V is TRBV4-3 and J is TRBJ2-5, with 13 bases that match TRBD2. CDR3 residues: CASSPGTSGEVETQYF. CDR3 sequence (DNA): TGCGCCAGCAGCCCGGGGACTAGCGGGGAAGTAGAGACCCAGTACTTC.